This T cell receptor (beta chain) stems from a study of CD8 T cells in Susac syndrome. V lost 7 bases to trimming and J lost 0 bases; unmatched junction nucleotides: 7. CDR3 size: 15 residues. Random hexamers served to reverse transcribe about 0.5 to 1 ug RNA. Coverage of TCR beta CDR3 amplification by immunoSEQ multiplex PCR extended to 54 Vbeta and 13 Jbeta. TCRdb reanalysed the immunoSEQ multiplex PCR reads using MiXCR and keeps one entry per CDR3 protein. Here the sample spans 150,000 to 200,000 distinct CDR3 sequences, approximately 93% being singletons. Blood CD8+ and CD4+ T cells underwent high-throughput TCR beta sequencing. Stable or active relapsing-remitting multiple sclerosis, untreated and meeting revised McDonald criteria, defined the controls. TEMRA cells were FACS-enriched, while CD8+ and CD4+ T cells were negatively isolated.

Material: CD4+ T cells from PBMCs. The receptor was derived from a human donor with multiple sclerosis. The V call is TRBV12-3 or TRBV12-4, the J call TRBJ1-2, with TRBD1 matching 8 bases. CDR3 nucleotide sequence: TGTGCCAGCACCCCCGACAGGGGATCTAACTATGGCTACACCTTC. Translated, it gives CASTPDRGSNYGYTF.